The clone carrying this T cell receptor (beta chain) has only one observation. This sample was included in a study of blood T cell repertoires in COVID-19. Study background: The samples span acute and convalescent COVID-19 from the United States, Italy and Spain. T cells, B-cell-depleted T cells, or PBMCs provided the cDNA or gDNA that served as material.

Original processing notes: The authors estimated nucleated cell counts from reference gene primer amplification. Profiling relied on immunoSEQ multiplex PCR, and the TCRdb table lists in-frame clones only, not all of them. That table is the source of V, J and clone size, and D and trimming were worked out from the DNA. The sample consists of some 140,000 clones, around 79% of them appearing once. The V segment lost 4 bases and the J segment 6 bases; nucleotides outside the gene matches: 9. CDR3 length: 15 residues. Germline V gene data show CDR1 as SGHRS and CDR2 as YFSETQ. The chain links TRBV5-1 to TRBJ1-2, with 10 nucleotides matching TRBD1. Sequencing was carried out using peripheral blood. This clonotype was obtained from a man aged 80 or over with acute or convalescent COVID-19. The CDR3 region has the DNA TGCGCCAGCAGCCCACGGACAGGGGGTTCGGATGGCTACACCTTC. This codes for CASSPRTGGSDGYTF.